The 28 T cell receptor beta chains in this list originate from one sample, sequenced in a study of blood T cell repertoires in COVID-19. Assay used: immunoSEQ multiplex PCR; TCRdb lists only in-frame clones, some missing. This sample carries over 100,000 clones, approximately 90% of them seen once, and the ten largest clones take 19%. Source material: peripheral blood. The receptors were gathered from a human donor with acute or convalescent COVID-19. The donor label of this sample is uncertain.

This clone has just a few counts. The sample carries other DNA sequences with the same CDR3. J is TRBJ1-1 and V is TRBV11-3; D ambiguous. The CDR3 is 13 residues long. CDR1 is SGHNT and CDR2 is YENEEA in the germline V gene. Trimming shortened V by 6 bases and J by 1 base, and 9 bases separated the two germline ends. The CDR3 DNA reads TGTGCCAGCAGTCTCGCAGGGAACACTGAAGCTTTCTTT. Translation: CASSLAGNTEAFF.

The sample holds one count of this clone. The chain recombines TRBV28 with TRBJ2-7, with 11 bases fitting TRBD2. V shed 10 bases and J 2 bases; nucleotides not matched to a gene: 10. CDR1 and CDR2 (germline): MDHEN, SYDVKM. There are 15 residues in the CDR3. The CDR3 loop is CATRGETSGTYEQYF. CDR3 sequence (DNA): TGTGCCACCCGAGGGGAGACTAGCGGGACCTACGAGCAGTACTTC.

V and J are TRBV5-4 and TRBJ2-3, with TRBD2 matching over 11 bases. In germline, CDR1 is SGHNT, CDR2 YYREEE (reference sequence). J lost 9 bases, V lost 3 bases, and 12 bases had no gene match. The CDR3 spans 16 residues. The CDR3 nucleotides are TGTGCCAGCAGCTCCCAGACTAGCGGGGACCCCGGGACGCAGTATTTT. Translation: CASSSQTSGDPGTQYF.

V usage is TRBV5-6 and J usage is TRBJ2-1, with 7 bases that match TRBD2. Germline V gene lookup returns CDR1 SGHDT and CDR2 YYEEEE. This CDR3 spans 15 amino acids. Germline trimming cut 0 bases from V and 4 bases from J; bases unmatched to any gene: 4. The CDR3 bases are TGTGCCAGCAGCTTGGGGTGGGAGGGGTACAATGAGCAGTTCTTC. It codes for CASSLGWEGYNEQFF.

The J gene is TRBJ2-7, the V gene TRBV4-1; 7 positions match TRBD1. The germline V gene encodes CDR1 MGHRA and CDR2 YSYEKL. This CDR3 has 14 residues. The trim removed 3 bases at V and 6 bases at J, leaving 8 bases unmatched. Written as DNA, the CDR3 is TGCGCCAGCAGCCAGGGGAGACAGGGCGTCGAGCAGTACTTC. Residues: CASSQGRQGVEQYF.

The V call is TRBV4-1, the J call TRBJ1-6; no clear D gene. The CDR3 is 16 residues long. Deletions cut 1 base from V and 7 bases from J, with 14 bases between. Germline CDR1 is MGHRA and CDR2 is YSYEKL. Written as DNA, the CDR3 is TGCGCCAGCAGCCAAGTCGGGGTAAAGATCAATTCACCCCTCCACTTT. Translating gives CASSQVGVKINSPLHF.

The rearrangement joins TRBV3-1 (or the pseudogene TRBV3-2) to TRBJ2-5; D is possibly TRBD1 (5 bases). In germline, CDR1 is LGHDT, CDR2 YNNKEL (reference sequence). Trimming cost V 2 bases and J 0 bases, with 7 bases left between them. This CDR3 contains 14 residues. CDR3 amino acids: CASSQWTNQETQYF. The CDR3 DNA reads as TGTGCCAGCAGCCAATGGACAAACCAAGAGACCCAGTACTTC.

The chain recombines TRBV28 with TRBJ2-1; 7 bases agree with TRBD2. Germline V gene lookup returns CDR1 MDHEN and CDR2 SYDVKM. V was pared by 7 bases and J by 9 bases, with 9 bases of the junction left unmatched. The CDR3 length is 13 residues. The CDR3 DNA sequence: TGTGCCAGCACCGCGGGAGATACCGGTGAGCAGTTCTTC. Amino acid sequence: CASTAGDTGEQFF. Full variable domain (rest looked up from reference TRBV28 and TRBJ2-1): DVKVTQSSRYLVKRTGEKVFLECVQDMDHENMFWYRQDPGLGLRLIYFSYDVKMKEKGDIPEGYSVSREKKERFSLILESASTNQTSMYLCASTAGDTGEQFFGPGTRLTVL.

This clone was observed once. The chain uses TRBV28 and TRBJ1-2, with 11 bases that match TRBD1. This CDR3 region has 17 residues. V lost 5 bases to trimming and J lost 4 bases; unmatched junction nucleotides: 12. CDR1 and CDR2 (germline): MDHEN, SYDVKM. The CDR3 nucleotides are TGTGCCAGCAGTCTTACACTGATCGGGACAGGGGGCTATGGCTACACCTTC. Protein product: CASSLTLIGTGGYGYTF.

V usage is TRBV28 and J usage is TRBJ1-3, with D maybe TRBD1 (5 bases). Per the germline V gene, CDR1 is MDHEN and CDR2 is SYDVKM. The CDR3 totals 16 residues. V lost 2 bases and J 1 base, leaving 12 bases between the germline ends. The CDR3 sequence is CASSLPRATSGNTIYF. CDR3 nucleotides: TGTGCCAGCAGTTTACCCAGGGCTACATCTGGAAACACCATATATTTT.

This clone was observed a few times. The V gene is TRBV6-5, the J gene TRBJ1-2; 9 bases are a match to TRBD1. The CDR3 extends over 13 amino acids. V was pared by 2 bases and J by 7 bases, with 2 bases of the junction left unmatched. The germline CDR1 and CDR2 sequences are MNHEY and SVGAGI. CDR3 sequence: CASSYGTGSGYTF. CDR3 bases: TGTGCCAGCAGTTACGGGACAGGGAGTGGCTACACCTTC.

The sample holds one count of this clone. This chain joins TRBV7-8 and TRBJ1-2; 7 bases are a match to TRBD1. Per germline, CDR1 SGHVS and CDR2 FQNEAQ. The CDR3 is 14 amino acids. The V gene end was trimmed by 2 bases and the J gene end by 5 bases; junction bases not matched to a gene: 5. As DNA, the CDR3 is TGTGCCAGCAGCTTATTGGGCAGGGGGTATGGCTACACCTTC. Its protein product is CASSLLGRGYGYTF.

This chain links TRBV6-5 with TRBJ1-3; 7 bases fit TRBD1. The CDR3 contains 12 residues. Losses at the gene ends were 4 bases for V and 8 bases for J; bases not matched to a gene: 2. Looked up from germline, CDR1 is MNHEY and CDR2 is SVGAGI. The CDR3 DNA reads TGTGCCAGCAGTTCCACAGGGGACACCATATATTTT. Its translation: CASSSTGDTIYF.

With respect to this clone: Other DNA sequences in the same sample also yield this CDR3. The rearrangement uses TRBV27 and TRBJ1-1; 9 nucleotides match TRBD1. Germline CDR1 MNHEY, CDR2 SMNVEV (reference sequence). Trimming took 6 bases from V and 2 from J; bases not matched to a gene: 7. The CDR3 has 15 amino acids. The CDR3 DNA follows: TGTGCCAGCAGCCTGACAGGGGGATATAACACTGAAGCTTTCTTT. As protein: CASSLTGGYNTEAFF.

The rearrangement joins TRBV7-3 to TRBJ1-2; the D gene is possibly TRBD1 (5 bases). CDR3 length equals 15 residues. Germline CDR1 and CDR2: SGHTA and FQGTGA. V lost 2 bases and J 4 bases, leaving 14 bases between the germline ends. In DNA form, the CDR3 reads TGTGCCAGCAGCTTATGGGGGGTTTATTCCTATGGCTACACCTTC. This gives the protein CASSLWGVYSYGYTF. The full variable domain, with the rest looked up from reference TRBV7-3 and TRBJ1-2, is GAGVSQTPSNKVTEKGKYVELRCDPISGHTALYWYRQSLGQGPEFLIYFQGTGAADDSGLPNDRFFAVRPEGSVSTLKIQRTERGDSAVYLCASSLWGVYSYGYTFGSGTRLTVV.

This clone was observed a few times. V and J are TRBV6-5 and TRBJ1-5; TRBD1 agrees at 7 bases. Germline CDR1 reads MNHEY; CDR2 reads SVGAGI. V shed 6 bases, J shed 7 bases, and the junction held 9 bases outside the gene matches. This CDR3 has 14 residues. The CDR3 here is CASRRTGRNQPQHF. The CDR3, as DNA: TGTGCCAGCAGGCGGACAGGACGGAACCAGCCCCAGCATTTT.

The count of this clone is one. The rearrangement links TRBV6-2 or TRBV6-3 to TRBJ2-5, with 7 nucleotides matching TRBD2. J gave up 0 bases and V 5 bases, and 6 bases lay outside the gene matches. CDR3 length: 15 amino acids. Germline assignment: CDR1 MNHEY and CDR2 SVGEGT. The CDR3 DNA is TGTGCCAGCAGTCTGCAGGGACTATACCAAGAGACCCAGTACTTC. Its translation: CASSLQGLYQETQYF.

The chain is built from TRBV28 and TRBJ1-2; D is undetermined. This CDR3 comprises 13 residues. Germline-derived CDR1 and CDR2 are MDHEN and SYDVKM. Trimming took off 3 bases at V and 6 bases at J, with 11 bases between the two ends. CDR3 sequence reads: CASSFLAEHGYTF. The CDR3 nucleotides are TGTGCCAGCAGTTTCTTGGCGGAGCATGGCTACACCTTC.

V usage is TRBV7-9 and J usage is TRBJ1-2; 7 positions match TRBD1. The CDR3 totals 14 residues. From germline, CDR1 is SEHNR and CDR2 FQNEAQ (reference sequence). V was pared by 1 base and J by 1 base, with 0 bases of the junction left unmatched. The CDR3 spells CASSLGQGNYGYTF. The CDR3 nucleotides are TGTGCCAGCAGCTTAGGACAGGGTAACTATGGCTACACCTTC.

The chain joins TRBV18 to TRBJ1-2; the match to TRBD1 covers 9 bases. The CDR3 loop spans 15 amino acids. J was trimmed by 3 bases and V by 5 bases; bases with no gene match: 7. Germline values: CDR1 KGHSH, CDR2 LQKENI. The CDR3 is CASSTRQGDDYGYTF. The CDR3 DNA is TGTGCCAGCTCAACACGACAGGGGGATGACTATGGCTACACCTTC. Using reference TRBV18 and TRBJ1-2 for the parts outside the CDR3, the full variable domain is NAGVMQNPRHLVRRRGQEARLRCSPMKGHSHVYWYRQLPEEGLKFMVYLQKENIIDESGMPKERFSAEFPKEGPSILRIQQVVRGDSAAYFCASSTRQGDDYGYTFGSGTRLTVV.

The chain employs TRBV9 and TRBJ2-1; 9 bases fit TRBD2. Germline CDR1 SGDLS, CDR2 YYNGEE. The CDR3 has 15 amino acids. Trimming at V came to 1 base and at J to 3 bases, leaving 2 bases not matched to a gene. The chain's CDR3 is CASSVRSGSYNEQFF. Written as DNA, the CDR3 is TGTGCCAGCAGCGTACGTAGCGGGAGCTACAATGAGCAGTTCTTC.

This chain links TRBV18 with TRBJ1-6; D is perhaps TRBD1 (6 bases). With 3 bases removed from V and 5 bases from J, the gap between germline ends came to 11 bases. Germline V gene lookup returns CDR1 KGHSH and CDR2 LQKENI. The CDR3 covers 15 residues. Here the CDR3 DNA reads TGTGCCAGCTCACCGGAGACAGGAAATAATTCACCCCTCCACTTT. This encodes CASSPETGNNSPLHF.

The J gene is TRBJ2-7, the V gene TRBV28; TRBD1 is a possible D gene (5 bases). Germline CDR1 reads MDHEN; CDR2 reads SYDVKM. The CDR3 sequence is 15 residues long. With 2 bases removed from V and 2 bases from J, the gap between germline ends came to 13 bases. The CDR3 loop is CASSLTGRVPYEQYF. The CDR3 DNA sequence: TGTGCCAGCAGTTTAACCGGCAGGGTCCCCTACGAGCAGTACTTC.

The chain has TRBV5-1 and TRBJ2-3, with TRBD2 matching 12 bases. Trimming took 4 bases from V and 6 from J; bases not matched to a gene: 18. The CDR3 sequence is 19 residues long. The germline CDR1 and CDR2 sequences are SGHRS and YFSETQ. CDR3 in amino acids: CASSQRPVASGGAADTQYF. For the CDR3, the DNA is TGCGCCAGCAGCCAACGCCCTGTGGCTAGCGGGGGGGCAGCCGATACGCAGTATTTT.

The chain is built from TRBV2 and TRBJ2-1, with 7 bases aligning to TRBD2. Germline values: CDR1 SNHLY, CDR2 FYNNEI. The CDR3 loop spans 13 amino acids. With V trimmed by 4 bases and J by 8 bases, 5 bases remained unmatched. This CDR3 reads CASSATLADEQFF. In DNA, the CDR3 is TGTGCCAGCAGTGCGACCCTAGCGGATGAGCAGTTCTTC.

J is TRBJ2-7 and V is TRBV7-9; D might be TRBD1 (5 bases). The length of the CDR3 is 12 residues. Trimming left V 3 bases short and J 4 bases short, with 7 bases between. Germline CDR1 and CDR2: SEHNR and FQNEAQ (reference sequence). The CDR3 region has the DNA TGTGCCAGCAGCTTTCGGACATACGAGCAGTACTTC. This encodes CASSFRTYEQYF.

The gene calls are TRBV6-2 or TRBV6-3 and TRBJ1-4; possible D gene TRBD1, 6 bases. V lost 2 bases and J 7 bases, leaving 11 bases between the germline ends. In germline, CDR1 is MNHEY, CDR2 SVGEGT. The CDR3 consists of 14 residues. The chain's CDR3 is CASSYLPRGEKLFF. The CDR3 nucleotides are TGTGCCAGCAGTTACCTTCCCAGGGGTGAAAAACTGTTTTTT.

Here the CDR3 DNA reads TGTGCCAGCAGCTTATTCGACAGGGACACTGAAGCTTTCTTT. This gives the protein CASSLFDRDTEAFF. The chain carries TRBV5-6 and TRBJ1-1; 7 bases are a match to TRBD1. The ends lost 2 bases at V and 3 bases at J; junction bases unmatched: 4. Germline CDR1 is SGHDT and CDR2 is YYEEEE. The CDR3 runs 14 residues.